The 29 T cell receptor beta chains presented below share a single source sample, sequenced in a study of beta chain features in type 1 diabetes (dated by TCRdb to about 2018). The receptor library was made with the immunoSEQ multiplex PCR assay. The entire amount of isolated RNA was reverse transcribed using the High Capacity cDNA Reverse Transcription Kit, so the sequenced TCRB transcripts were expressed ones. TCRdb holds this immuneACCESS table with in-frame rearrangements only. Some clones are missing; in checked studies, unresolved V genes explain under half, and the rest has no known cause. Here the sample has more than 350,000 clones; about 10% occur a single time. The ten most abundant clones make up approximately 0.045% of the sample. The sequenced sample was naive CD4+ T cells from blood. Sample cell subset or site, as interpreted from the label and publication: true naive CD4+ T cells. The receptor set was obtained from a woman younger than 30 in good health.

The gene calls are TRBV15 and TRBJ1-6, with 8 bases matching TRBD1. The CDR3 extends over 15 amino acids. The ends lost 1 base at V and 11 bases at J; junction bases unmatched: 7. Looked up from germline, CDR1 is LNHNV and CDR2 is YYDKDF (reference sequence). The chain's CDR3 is CATSRAGTGQAPLHF. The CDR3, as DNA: TGTGCCACCAGCAGAGCAGGGACAGGTCAGGCACCCCTCCACTTT.

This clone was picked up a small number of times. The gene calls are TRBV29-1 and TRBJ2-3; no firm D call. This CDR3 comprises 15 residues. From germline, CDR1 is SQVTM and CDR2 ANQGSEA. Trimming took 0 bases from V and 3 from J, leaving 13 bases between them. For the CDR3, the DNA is TGCAGCGTTGAAGAACCTAAAATAGGGACAGATACGCAGTATTTT. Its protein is CSVEEPKIGTDTQYF.

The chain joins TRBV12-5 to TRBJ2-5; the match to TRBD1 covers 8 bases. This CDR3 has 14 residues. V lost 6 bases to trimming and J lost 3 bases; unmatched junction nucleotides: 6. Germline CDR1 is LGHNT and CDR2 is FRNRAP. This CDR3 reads CASGRGQGKETQYF. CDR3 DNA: TGTGCTAGTGGCCGCGGACAGGGAAAAGAGACCCAGTACTTC.

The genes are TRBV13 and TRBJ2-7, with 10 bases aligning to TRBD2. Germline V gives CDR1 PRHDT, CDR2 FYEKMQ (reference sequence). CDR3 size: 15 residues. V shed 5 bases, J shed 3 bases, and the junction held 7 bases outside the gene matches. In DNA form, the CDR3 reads TGTGCCAGCAGCCGCACCGGGACTAGCGTCTACGAGCAGTACTTC. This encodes CASSRTGTSVYEQYF.

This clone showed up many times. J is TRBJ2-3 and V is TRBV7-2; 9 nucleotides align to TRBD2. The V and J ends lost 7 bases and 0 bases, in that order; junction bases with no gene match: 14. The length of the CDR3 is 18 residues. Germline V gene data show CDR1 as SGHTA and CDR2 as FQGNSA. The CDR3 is CASKLAGALMTSTDTQYF. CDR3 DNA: TGTGCCAGCAAGTTAGCGGGGGCCCTCATGACTAGCACAGATACGCAGTATTTT.

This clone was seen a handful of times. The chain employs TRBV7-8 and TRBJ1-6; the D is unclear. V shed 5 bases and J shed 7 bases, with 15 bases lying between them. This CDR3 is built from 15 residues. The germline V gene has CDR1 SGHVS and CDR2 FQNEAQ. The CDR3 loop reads CASSDSIWSNSPLHF. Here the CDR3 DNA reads TGTGCCAGCAGCGACTCGATTTGGTCGAATTCACCCCTCCACTTT.

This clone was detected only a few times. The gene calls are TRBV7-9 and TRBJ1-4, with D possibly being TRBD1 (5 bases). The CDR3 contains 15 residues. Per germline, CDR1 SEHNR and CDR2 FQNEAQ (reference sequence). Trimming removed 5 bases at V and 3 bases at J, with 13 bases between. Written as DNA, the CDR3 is TGTGCCAGCAGCGAGGGGTTGGCGGCTAATGAAAAACTGTTTTTT. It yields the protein CASSEGLAANEKLFF.

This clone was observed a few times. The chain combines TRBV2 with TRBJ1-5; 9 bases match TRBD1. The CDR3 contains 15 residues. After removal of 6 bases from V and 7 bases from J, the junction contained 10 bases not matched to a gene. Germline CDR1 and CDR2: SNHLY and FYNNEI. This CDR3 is CASSTRGTGQQPQHF. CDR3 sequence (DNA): TGTGCCAGCAGCACAAGGGGGACAGGGCAACAGCCCCAGCATTTT.

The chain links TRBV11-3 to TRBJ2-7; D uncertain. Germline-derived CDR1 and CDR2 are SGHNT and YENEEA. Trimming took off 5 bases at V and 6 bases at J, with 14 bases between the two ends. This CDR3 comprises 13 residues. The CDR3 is CASSRAELSEQYF. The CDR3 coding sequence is TGTGCCAGCAGCCGTGCAGAGCTAAGCGAGCAGTACTTC.

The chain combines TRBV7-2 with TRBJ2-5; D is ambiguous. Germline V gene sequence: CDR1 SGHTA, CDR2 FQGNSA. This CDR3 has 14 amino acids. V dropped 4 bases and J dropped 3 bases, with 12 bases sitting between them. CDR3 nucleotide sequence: TGTGCCAGCAGCTCCCCTCCCACCGAAGAGACCCAGTACTTC. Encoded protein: CASSSPPTEETQYF.

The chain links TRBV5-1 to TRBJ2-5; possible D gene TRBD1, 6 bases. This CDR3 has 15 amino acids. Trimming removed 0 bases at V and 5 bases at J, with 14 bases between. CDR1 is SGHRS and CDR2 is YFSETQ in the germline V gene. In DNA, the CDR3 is TGCGCCAGCAGCTTGGTGGCAGGGGCCGTGGAGACCCAGTACTTC. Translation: CASSLVAGAVETQYF.

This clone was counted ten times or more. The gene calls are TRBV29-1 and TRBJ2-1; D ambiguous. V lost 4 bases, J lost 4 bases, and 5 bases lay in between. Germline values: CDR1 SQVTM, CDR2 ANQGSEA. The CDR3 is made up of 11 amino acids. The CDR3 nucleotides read TGCAGCGTTGGGTCTTACAATGAGCAGTTCTTC. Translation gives CSVGSYNEQFF.

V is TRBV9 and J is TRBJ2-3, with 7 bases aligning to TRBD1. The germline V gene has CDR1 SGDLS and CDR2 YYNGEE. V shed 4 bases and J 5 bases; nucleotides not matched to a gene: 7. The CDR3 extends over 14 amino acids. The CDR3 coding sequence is TGTGCCAGCAGCTCGGGACAGCGAGTAGATACGCAGTATTTT. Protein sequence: CASSSGQRVDTQYF.

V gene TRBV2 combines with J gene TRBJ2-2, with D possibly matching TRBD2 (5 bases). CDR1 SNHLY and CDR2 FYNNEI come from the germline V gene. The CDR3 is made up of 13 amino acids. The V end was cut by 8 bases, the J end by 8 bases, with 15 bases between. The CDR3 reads CASSFLDWGELFF. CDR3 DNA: TGTGCCAGCTCCTTCCTGGACTGGGGGGAGCTGTTTTTT. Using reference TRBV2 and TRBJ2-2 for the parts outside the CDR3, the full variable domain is EPEVTQTPSHQVTQMGQEVILRCVPISNHLYFYWYRQILGQKVEFLVSFYNNEISEKSEIFDDQFSVERPDGSNFTLKIRSTKLEDSAMYFCASSFLDWGELFFGEGSRLTVL.

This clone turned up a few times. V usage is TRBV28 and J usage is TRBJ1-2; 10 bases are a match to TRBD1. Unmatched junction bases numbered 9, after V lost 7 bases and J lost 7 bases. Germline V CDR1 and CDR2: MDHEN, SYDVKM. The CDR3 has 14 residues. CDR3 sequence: CASTVTGGVFGYTF. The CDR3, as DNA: TGTGCCAGCACCGTGACAGGGGGCGTCTTTGGCTACACCTTC.

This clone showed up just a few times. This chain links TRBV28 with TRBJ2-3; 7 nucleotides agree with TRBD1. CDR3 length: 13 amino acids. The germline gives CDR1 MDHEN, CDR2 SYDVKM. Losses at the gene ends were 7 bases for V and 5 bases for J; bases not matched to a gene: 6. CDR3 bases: TGTGCCAGCACCCTAGGGGGCAGAGATACGCAGTATTTT. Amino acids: CASTLGGRDTQYF.

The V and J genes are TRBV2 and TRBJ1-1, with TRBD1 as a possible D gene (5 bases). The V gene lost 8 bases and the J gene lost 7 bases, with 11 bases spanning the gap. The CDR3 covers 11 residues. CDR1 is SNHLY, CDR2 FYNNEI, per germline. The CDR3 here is CASEGANEAFF. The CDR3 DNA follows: TGTGCCAGCGAAGGGGCGAATGAAGCTTTCTTT.

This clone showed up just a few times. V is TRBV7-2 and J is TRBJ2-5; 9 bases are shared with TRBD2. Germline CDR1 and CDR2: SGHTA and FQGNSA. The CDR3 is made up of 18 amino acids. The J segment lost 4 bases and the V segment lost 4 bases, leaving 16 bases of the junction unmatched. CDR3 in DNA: TGTGCCAGCAGCTCGACGATTAGCGGGAGAAGAGTTGGAGAGACCCAGTACTTC. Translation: CASSSTISGRRVGETQYF.

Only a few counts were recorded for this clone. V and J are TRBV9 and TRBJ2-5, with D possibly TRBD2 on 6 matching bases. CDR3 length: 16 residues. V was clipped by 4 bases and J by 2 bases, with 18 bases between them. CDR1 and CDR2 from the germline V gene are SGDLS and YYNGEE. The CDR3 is CASSPRHGGPQETQYF. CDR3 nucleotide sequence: TGTGCCAGCAGCCCGCGTCATGGAGGGCCACAAGAGACCCAGTACTTC.

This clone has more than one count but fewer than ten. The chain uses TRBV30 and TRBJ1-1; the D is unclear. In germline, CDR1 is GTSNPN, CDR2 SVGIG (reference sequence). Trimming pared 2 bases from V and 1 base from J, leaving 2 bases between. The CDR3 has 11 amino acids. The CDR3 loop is CAWSWNTEAFF. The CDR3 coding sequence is TGTGCCTGGAGTTGGAACACTGAAGCTTTCTTT.

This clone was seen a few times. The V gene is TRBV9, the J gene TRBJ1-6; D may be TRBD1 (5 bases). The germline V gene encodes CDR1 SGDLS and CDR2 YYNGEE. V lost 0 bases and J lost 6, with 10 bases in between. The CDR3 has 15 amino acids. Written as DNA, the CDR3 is TGTGCCAGCAGCGTAGCCAGGGCTGGTAATTCACCCCTCCACTTT. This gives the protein CASSVARAGNSPLHF.

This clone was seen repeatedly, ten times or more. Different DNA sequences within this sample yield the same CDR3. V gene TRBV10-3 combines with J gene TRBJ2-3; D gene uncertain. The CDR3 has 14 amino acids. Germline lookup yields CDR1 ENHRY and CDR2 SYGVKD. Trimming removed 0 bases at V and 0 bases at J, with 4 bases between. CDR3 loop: CAISESLSTDTQYF. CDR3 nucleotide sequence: TGTGCCATCAGTGAGTCGTTGAGCACAGATACGCAGTATTTT.

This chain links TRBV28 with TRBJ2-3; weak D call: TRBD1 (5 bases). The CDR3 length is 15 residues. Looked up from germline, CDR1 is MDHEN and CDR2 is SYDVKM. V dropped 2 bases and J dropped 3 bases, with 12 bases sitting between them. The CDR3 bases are TGTGCCAGCAGTTTAGTTCGTAGGGGTACAGATACGCAGTATTTT. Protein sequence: CASSLVRRGTDTQYF.

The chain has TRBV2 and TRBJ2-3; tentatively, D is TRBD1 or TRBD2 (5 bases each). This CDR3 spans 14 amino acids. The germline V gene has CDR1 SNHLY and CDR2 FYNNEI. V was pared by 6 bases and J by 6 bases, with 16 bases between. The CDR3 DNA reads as TGTGCCAGCAGAAAAGGAGGACCAGGGGATACGCAGTATTTT. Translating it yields CASRKGGPGDTQYF.

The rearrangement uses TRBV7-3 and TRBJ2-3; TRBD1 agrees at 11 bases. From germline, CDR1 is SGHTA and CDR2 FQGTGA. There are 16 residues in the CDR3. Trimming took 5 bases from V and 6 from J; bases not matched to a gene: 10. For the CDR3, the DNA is TGTGCCAGCAGCAGACGAGGACAGGGGGCAGGGGATACGCAGTATTTT. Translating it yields CASSRRGQGAGDTQYF.

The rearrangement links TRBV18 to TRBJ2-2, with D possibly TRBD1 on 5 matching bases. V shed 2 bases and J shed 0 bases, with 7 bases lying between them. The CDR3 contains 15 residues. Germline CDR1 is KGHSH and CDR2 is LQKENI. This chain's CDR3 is CASSPGHTNTGELFF. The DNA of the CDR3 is TGTGCCAGCTCACCAGGACATACGAACACCGGGGAGCTGTTTTTT.

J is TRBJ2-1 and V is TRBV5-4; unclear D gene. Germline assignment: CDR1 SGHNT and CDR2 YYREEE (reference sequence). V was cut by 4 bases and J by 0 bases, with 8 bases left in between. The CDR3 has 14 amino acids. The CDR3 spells CASSLPNSYNEQFF. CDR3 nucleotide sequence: TGTGCCAGCAGCCTGCCAAACTCCTACAATGAGCAGTTCTTC.

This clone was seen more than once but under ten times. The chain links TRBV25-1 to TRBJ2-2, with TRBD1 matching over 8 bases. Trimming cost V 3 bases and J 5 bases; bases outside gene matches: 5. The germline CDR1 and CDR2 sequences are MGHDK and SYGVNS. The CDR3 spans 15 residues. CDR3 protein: CASSDRTGRTGELFF. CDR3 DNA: TGTGCCAGCAGTGATAGGACAGGGCGGACCGGGGAGCTGTTTTTT.

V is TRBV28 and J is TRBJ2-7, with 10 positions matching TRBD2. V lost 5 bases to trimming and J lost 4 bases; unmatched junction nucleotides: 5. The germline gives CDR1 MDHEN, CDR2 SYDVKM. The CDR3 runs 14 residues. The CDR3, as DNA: TGTGCCAGCAGTACGCTAGCGGGGGTGTACGAGCAGTACGTC. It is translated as CASSTLAGVYEQYV.